Listed here are 15 T cell receptor beta chains from one sample, sequenced in a study of CD8+ T cells in alopecia areata. Stated treatment: oral pan-JAK inhibitor, 5-10 mg twice daily. Sequencing used cDNA as its template, made by extracting RNA and reverse transcribing it. Repertoires were generated with immunoSEQ multiplex PCR, while TCRdb's copy carries only in-frame clones and drops some. This repertoire shows about 220,000 clones, around 57% found once; its top ten account for 1.6%. The source was CD4+ T cells sorted from blood, collected at week 4, from a patient treated with tofacitinib. Every receptor here comes from a human donor with alopecia areata.

CDR3 sequence: CASSLSFGRGYTF. DNA of the CDR3: TGTGCCAGCAGCTTAAGCTTCGGACGTGGCTACACCTTC. The genes are TRBV7-2 and TRBJ1-2, with unresolved D. Germline CDR1 is SGHTA and CDR2 is FQGNSA. The length of the CDR3 is 13 residues. The V end was cut by 2 bases, the J end by 7 bases, with 11 bases between.

This chain links TRBV29-1 with TRBJ1-2; 9 bases map to TRBD1. CDR1 and CDR2 (germline): SQVTM, ANQGSEA. The CDR3 contains 16 residues. The ends lost 1 base at V and 7 bases at J; junction bases unmatched: 13. The CDR3 DNA follows: TGCAGCGTTGAAGTTTTGGATGGGGACAGGGACTTTGGCTACACCTTC. It translates to CSVEVLDGDRDFGYTF.

The V and J genes are TRBV13 and TRBJ2-5; tentatively, D is TRBD2 (5 bases). CDR3 length equals 13 residues. Germline V CDR1 and CDR2: PRHDT, FYEKMQ (reference sequence). Trimming removed 9 bases from V and 5 bases from J, with 16 bases in between. The CDR3 DNA sequence: TGTGCCAGTAAGCGGCCCGTGTGGGAGACCCAGTACTTC. It codes for CASKRPVWETQYF.

The chain recombines TRBV2 with TRBJ2-2; 9 bases line up with TRBD1. CDR3 length: 15 amino acids. With 6 bases clipped from V and 5 bases from J, the junction kept 7 bases outside the gene matches. CDR1 is SNHLY, CDR2 FYNNEI, per germline. The CDR3 spells CASSGQGLGTGELFF. DNA of the CDR3: TGTGCCAGCAGCGGACAGGGGCTGGGAACCGGGGAGCTGTTTTTT.

The chain links TRBV5-6 to TRBJ2-1; maybe TRBD2 (5 bases). This CDR3 contains 15 residues. The V gene lost 1 base and the J gene lost 3 bases, with 11 bases spanning the gap. Per germline, CDR1 SGHDT and CDR2 YYEEEE. The DNA for the CDR3 is TGTGCCAGCAGCTTGTTTCTTGCGGGCTACAATGAGCAGTTCTTC. It encodes CASSLFLAGYNEQFF.

This clone was counted between two and nine times. The J gene is TRBJ1-3, the V gene TRBV9; D gene unclear. V was shortened by 4 bases and J by 3 bases, with 5 bases between the two germline ends. Germline V CDR1 and CDR2: SGDLS, YYNGEE. CDR3 length: 12 amino acids. The CDR3 protein is CASSPRGNTIYF. The CDR3 DNA reads TGTGCCAGCAGCCCCCGTGGAAACACCATATATTTT.

The gene calls are TRBV2 and TRBJ1-5; D uncertain. The V end lost 4 bases, the J end lost 7 bases, and 8 bases lay between the germline ends. The V gene's germline CDR1 is SNHLY and CDR2 FYNNEI. The CDR3 has 12 amino acids. DNA for the CDR3: TGTGCCAGCAGTGCCGCGTTCCAGCCCCAGCATTTT. Translation: CASSAAFQPQHF.

The chain recombines TRBV11-2 with TRBJ2-5; 11 bases are shared with TRBD2. J gave up 2 bases and V 5 bases, and 1 base lay outside the gene matches. This CDR3 has 14 amino acids. CDR1 is SGHAT, CDR2 FQNNGV, per germline. CDR3 DNA sequence: TGTGCCAGCAGCGCTAGCGGGGGGCAAGAGACCCAGTACTTC. Translated: CASSASGGQETQYF. Supplemented by reference TRBV11-2 and TRBJ2-5, the full variable domain reads EAGVAQSPRYKIIEKRQSVAFWCNPISGHATLYWYQQILGQGPKLLIQFQNNGVVDDSQLPKDRFSAERLKGVDSTLKIQPAKLEDSAVYLCASSASGGQETQYFGPGTRLLVL.

The V call is TRBV11-3, the J call TRBJ2-2; tentatively, D is TRBD1 or TRBD2 (5 bases each). The CDR3 has 14 residues. Germline CDR1 is SGHNT and CDR2 is YENEEA. V dropped 2 bases and J dropped 5 bases, with 9 bases sitting between them. CDR3 nucleotides: TGTGCCAGCAGCTTAACGAGGGGAACCGGGGAGCTGTTTTTT. As protein: CASSLTRGTGELFF.

This clone was seen just once. J is TRBJ2-1 and V is TRBV12-5; TRBD2 is a possible D gene (5 bases). The CDR3 loop spans 14 amino acids. The V end was cut by 5 bases, the J end by 4 bases, with 12 bases between. Germline-derived CDR1 and CDR2 are LGHNT and FRNRAP. Here the CDR3 reads CASGIPGLYNEQFF. In DNA, the CDR3 is TGTGCTAGTGGTATTCCCGGACTGTACAATGAGCAGTTCTTC. Full variable domain (remainder filled in from reference TRBV12-5 and TRBJ2-1): DARVTQTPRHKVTEMGQEVTMRCQPILGHNTVFWYRQTMMQGLELLAYFRNRAPLDDSGMPKDRFSAEMPDATLATLKIQPSEPRDSAVYFCASGIPGLYNEQFFGPGTRLTVL.

The chain carries TRBV2 and TRBJ2-1; 7 nucleotides align to TRBD2. CDR1 is SNHLY and CDR2 is FYNNEI in the germline V gene. The CDR3 consists of 17 residues. The J segment lost 4 bases and the V segment lost 0 bases, leaving 9 bases of the junction unmatched. As DNA, the CDR3 is TGTGCCAGCAGTGAAGCGCTTCTGGCGGGGGAATACAATGAGCAGTTCTTC. Its protein product is CASSEALLAGEYNEQFF. The full variable domain, completed using reference TRBV2 and TRBJ2-1, is EPEVTQTPSHQVTQMGQEVILRCVPISNHLYFYWYRQILGQKVEFLVSFYNNEISEKSEIFDDQFSVERPDGSNFTLKIRSTKLEDSAMYFCASSEALLAGEYNEQFFGPGTRLTVL.

The chain joins TRBV7-2 to TRBJ1-5; 10 nucleotides match TRBD1. Germline V lookup: CDR1 SGHTA, CDR2 FQGNSA. This CDR3 spans 15 amino acids. With V trimmed by 4 bases and J by 4 bases, 4 bases remained unmatched. The CDR3 region has the DNA TGTGCCAGCAGCTCAATGGACAGGGGGAATCAGCCCCAGCATTTT. Its protein is CASSSMDRGNQPQHF.

V is TRBV7-2 and J is TRBJ2-3; TRBD2 agrees at 12 bases. J was trimmed by 3 bases and V by 3 bases; bases with no gene match: 1. CDR1 and CDR2 from the germline V gene are SGHTA and FQGNSA. This CDR3 is 15 amino acids long. The CDR3 protein is CASSFLAGGTDTQYF. The CDR3 DNA sequence: TGTGCCAGCAGCTTCCTAGCGGGGGGGACAGATACGCAGTATTTT.

V gene TRBV25-1 combines with J gene TRBJ2-7, with 7 positions matching TRBD1. In germline, CDR1 is MGHDK, CDR2 SYGVNS. The CDR3 runs to 15 residues. After removal of 8 bases from V and 2 bases from J, the junction contained 12 bases not matched to a gene. CDR3 sequence reads: CASVSSDRPTYEQYF. CDR3 sequence (DNA): TGTGCCAGCGTCAGCTCGGACAGGCCAACCTACGAGCAGTACTTC.

The genes are TRBV7-7 and TRBJ2-3; 7 bases line up with TRBD2. Trimming cost V 3 bases and J 1 base; bases outside gene matches: 7. The CDR3 is 16 amino acids. The V gene's germline CDR1 is SSHAT and CDR2 FNYEAQ (reference sequence). This chain's CDR3 is CASSLGRGGRTDTQYF. CDR3 nucleotide sequence: TGTGCCAGCAGCTTGGGCCGCGGGGGACGCACAGATACGCAGTATTTT.